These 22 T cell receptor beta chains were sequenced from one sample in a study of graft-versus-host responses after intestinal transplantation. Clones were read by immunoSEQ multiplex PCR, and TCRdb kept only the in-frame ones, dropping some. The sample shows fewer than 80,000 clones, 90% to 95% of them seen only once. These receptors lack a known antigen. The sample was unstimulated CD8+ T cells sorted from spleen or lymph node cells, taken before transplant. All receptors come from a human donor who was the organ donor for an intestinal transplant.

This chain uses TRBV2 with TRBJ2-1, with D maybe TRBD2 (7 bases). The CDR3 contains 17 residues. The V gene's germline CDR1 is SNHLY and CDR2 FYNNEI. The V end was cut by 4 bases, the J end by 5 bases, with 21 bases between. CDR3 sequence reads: CASSVTRGGGYNNEQFF. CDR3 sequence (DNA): TGTGCCAGCAGTGTAACTAGGGGAGGGGGTTATAACAATGAGCAGTTCTTC.

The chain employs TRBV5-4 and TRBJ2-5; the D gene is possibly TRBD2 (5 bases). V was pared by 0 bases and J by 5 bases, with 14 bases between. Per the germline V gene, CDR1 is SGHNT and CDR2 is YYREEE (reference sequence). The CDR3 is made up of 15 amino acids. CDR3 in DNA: TGTGCCAGCAGCTTGGTGGTAGGGCAGCGGGAGACCCAGTACTTC. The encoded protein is CASSLVVGQRETQYF. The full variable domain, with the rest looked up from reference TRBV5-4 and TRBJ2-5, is ETGVTQSPTHLIKTRGQQVTLRCSSQSGHNTVSWYQQALGQGPQFIFQYYREEENGRGNFPPRFSGLQFPNYSSELNVNALELDDSALYLCASSLVVGQRETQYFGPGTRLLVL.

Here the CDR3 DNA reads TGTGCCAGCGTGGCCCCCCCGGCTAGCGGGACCACCGGGGAGCTGTTTTTT. Its translation is CASVAPPASGTTGELFF. The rearrangement links TRBV25-1 to TRBJ2-2; 9 nucleotides agree with TRBD2. CDR1 MGHDK and CDR2 SYGVNS come from the germline V gene. There are 17 residues in the CDR3. Trimming took 8 bases from V and 4 from J; bases not matched to a gene: 14.

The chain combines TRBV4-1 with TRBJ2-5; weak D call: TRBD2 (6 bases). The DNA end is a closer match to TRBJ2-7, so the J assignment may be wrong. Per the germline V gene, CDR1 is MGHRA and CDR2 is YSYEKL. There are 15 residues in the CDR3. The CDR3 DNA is TGCGCCAGCAGCCAAGGGTCAGGGAGGAACTACGAGCAGTACTTC. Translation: CASSQGSGRNYEQYF.

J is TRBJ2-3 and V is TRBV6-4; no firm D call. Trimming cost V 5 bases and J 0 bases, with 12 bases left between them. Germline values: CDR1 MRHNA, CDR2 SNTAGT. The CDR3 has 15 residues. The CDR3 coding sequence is TGTGCCAGCAGTCCGACCCCAGGTAGCACAGATACGCAGTATTTT. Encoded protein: CASSPTPGSTDTQYF.

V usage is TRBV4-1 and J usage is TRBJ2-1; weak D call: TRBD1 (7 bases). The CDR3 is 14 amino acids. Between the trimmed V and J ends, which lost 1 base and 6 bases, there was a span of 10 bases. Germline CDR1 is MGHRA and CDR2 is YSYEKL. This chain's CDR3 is CASSQGGTANEQFF. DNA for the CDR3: TGCGCCAGCAGCCAAGGCGGGACAGCCAATGAGCAGTTCTTC.

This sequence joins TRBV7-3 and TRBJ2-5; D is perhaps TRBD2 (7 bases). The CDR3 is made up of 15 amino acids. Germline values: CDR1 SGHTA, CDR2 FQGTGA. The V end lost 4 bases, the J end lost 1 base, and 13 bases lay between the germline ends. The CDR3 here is CASSYGGGGQETQYF. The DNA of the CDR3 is TGTGCCAGCAGCTATGGAGGGGGGGGCCAAGAGACCCAGTACTTC. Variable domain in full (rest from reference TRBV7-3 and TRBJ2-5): GAGVSQTPSNKVTEKGKYVELRCDPISGHTALYWYRQSLGQGPEFLIYFQGTGAADDSGLPNDRFFAVRPEGSVSTLKIQRTERGDSAVYLCASSYGGGGQETQYFGPGTRLLVL.

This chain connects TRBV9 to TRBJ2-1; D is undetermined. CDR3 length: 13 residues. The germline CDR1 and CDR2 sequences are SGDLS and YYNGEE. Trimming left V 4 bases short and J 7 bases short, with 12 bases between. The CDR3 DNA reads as TGTGCCAGCAGCCACGCAGGTGGGAATGAGCAGTTCTTC. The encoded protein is CASSHAGGNEQFF.

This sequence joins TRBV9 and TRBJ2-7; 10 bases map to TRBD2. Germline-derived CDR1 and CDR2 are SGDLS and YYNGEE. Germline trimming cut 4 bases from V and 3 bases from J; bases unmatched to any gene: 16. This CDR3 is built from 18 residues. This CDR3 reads CASSSHTASGGVIYEQYF. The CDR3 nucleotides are TGTGCCAGCAGCTCCCACACCGCTAGCGGGGGAGTAATCTACGAGCAGTACTTC.

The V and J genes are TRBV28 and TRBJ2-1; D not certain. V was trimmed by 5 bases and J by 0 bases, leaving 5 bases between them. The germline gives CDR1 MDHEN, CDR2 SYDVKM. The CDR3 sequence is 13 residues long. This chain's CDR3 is CASSLVSYNEQFF. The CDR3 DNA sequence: TGTGCCAGCAGTCTAGTCTCCTACAATGAGCAGTTCTTC.

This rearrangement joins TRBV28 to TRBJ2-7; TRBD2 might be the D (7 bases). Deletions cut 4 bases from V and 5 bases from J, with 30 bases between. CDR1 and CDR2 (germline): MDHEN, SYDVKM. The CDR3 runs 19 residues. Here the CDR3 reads CASSWLEGGNRGSNNEQYF. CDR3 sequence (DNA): TGTGCCAGCAGTTGGTTGGAAGGGGGGAATCGCGGGAGTAACAACGAGCAGTACTTC.

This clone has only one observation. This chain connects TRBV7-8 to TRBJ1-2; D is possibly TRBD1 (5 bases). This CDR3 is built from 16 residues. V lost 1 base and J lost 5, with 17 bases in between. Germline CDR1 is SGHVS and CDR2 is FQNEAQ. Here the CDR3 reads CASSLVSRGAQYGYTF. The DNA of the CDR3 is TGTGCCAGCAGCTTAGTTTCAAGGGGCGCACAATATGGCTACACCTTC.

The DNA for the CDR3 is TGTGCCAGTAGTAGCCCGGGACAGGGGGATAGATCCTATGGCTACACCTTC. This codes for CASSSPGQGDRSYGYTF. This sequence joins TRBV19 and TRBJ1-2; TRBD1 aligns across 11 bases. The CDR3 has 17 residues. V dropped 4 bases and J dropped 4; count of bases not matched to a gene: 11. Germline V lookup: CDR1 LNHDA, CDR2 SQIVND (reference sequence).

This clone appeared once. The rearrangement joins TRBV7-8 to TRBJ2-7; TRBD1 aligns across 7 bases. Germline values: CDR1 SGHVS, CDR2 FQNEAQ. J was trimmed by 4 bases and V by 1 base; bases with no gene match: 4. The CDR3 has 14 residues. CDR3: CASSLENRGYEQYF. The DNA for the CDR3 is TGTGCCAGCAGCTTAGAAAACAGGGGATACGAGCAGTACTTC.

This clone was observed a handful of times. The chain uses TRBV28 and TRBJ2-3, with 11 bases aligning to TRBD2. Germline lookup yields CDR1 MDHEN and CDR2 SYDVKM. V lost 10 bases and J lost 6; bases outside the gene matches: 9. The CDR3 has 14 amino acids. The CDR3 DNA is TGTGCCATCGAAACTAGCGGGAGCGGTGATACGCAGTATTTT. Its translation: CAIETSGSGDTQYF.

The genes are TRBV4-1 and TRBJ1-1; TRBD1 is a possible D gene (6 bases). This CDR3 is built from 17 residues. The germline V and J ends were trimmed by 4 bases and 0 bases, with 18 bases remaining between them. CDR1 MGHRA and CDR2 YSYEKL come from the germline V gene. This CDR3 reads CASSLSGGRRMNTEAFF. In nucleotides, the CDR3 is TGCGCCAGCAGCCTCTCGGGGGGCAGAAGGATGAACACTGAAGCTTTCTTT.

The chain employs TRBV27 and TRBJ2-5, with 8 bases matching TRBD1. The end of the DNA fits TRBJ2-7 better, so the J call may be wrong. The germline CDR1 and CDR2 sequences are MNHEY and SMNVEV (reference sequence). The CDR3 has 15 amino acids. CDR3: CASSTRTGRTYEQYF. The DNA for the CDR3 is TGTGCCAGCAGTACAAGGACAGGGAGAACCTACGAGCAGTACTTC.

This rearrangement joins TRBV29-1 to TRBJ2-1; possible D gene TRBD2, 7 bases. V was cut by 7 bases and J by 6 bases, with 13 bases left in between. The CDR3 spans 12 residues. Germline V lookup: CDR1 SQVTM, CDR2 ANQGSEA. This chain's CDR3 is CSGVGGPNEQFF. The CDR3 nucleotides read TGCAGCGGGGTCGGGGGGCCCAATGAGCAGTTCTTC.

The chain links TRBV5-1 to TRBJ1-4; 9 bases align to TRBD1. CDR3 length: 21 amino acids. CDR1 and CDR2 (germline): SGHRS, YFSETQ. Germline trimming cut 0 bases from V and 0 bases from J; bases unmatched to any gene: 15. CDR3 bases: TGCGCCAGCAGCTTGGACAGGGGGCGAGAAGGTCCAGGAACAACTAATGAAAAACTGTTTTTT. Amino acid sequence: CASSLDRGREGPGTTNEKLFF. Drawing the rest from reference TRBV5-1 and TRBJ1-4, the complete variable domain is KAGVTQTPRYLIKTRGQQVTLSCSPISGHRSVSWYQQTPGQGLQFLFEYFSETQRNKGNFPGRFSGRQFSNSRSEMNVSTLELGDSALYLCASSLDRGREGPGTTNEKLFFGSGTQLSVL.

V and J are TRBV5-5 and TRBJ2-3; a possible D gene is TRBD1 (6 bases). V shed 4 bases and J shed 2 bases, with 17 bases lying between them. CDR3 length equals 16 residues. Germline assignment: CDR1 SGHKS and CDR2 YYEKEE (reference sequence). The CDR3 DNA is TGTGCCAGCAGCCTGCCCGGACAGCTCAACACAGATACGCAGTATTTT. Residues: CASSLPGQLNTDTQYF.

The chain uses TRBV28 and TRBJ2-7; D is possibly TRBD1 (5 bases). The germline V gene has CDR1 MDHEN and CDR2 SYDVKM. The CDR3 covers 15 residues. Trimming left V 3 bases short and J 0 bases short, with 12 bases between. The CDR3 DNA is TGTGCCAGCAGTTTGGGCAGGGCGAGCTCCTACGAGCAGTACTTC. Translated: CASSLGRASSYEQYF. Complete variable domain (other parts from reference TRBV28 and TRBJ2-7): DVKVTQSSRYLVKRTGEKVFLECVQDMDHENMFWYRQDPGLGLRLIYFSYDVKMKEKGDIPEGYSVSREKKERFSLILESASTNQTSMYLCASSLGRASSYEQYFGPGTRLTVT.

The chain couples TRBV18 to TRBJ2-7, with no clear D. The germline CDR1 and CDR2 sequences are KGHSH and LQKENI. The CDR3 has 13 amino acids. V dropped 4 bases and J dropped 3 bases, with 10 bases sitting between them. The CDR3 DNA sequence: TGTGCCAGCTCACGCCGGGTCCTCTACGAGCAGTACTTC. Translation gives CASSRRVLYEQYF.